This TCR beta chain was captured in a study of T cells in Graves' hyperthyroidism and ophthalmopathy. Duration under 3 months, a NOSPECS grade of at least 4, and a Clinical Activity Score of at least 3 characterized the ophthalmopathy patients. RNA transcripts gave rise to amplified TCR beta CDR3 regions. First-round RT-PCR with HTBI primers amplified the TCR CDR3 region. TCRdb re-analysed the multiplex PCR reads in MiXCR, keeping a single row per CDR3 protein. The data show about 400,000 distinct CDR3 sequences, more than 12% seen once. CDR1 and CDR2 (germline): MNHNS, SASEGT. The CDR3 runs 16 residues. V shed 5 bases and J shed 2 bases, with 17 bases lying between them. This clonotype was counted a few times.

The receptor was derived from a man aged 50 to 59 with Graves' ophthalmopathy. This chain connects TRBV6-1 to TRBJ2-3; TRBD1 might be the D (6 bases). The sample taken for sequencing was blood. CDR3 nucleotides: TGTGCCAGCAGTCGGGACCCGACAGGCAACACAGATACGCAGTATTTT. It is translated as CASSRDPTGNTDTQYF.